This TCR beta chain was recorded in a study of shared clonotypes between healthy human individuals. To note about this clone: The antigen is unknown.

General study findings and limits: With few donors, the genetic and exposure-history diversity represented was limited. Sampling involved blood alone; tissue repertoires likely differ.

The assay used deep level. The authors sequenced unsorted PBMC DNA on ten immunoSEQ deep assay plates. The data were produced by immunoSEQ multiplex PCR, yet TCRdb's version contains in-frame clones alone and is incomplete. The data show about 510,000 clones, 75% to 80% seen once. The CDR3 spans 15 residues. V lost 4 bases, J lost 1 base, and 8 bases lay in between. Germline V lookup: CDR1 MNHNY, CDR2 SVGAGI (reference sequence). V is TRBV6-6 and J is TRBJ2-6; D call uncertain. The receptor was isolated from a woman aged 40 to 50 in good health. Some clones in this sample may be carry-over from other donors' samples. Sequenced: PBMCs. The CDR3 DNA sequence: TGTGCCAGCAGTTGGCGTGGTTCTGGGGCCAACGTCCTGACTTTC. Translating it yields CASSWRGSGANVLTF.